The sequence of this T cell receptor beta chain was determined in a study of T-cell memory formation after mild COVID-19. A few counts support this clonotype. CDR1 and CDR2 from the germline V gene are SGHRS and YFSETQ. The CDR3 extends over 14 amino acids. The V and J ends lost 4 bases and 1 base, in that order; junction bases with no gene match: 3. One entry per CDR3 protein results from TCRdb running MiXCR on the 5' RACE reads. This sample yields under 300,000 distinct CDR3 sequences, of which roughly a tenth are seen a single time; 20% to 25% belongs to the top ten. Specimen: PBMCs or a T cell subset sorted from them (not recorded which). V and J are TRBV5-1 and TRBJ1-1, with 8 bases matching TRBD1. The sequence was collected from a man between 18 and 29 years old who had mild COVID-19 (a few samples of this study predate the infection). Cell type and time point are not known. The CDR3 sequence: CASSRDRWNTEAFF. DNA for the CDR3: TGCGCCAGCAGCCGGGACAGGTGGAACACTGAAGCTTTCTTT.